The 2 T cell receptor beta chains presented below share a single source sample, sequenced in a study of blood T cell repertoires in COVID-19. Measured with immunoSEQ multiplex PCR; TCRdb has only the in-frame clones, and not every one. Of under 130,000 clones listed, nearly 90% are singletons. Material: peripheral blood. The receptors come from a man aged 50-59 years in a cohort sampled during active COVID-19.

The gene calls are TRBV5-1 and TRBJ1-1; possibly TRBD1 for D (5 bases). The V gene's germline CDR1 is SGHRS and CDR2 YFSETQ. V lost 4 bases, J lost 1 base, and 17 bases lay in between. CDR3 size: 16 residues. CDR3 sequence reads: CASSRGEGVGNTEAFF. The CDR3, as DNA: TGCGCCAGCAGCCGCGGAGAAGGGGTGGGGAACACTGAAGCTTTCTTT. Supplemented by reference TRBV5-1 and TRBJ1-1, the full variable domain reads KAGVTQTPRYLIKTRGQQVTLSCSPISGHRSVSWYQQTPGQGLQFLFEYFSETQRNKGNFPGRFSGRQFSNSRSEMNVSTLELGDSALYLCASSRGEGVGNTEAFFGQGTRLTVV.

The genes are TRBV6-1 and TRBJ2-7, with D possibly being TRBD1 (6 bases). With 2 bases removed from V and 4 bases from J, the gap between germline ends came to 15 bases. Germline V gene data show CDR1 as MNHNS and CDR2 as SASEGT. This CDR3 comprises 15 residues. CDR3 sequence reads: CASSEISGDRYEQYF. The DNA for the CDR3 is TGTGCCAGCAGTGAAATCTCAGGGGACCGATACGAGCAGTACTTC.